This TCR beta chain is from a study of blood T cell repertoires in COVID-19. Assay used: immunoSEQ multiplex PCR; TCRdb lists only in-frame clones, some missing. Here the sample spans approximately 300,000 clones, about 92% being singletons. The V gene's germline CDR1 is MNHEY and CDR2 SVGAGI. J lost 0 bases, V lost 8 bases, and 8 bases had no gene match. This CDR3 contains 15 residues. Categorization into cohorts depended on clinical history that participants reported. The TCR originated in a woman aged 25 to 39 who had recovered from COVID-19. The chain couples TRBV6-5 to TRBJ2-3; 7 nucleotides match TRBD2. Sequencing input: PBMCs or T cells enriched from blood (not recorded which). CDR3 sequence (DNA): TGTGCCAGCGGCGCACTAGCGCCAAGCACAGATACGCAGTATTTT. The encoded protein is CASGALAPSTDTQYF.